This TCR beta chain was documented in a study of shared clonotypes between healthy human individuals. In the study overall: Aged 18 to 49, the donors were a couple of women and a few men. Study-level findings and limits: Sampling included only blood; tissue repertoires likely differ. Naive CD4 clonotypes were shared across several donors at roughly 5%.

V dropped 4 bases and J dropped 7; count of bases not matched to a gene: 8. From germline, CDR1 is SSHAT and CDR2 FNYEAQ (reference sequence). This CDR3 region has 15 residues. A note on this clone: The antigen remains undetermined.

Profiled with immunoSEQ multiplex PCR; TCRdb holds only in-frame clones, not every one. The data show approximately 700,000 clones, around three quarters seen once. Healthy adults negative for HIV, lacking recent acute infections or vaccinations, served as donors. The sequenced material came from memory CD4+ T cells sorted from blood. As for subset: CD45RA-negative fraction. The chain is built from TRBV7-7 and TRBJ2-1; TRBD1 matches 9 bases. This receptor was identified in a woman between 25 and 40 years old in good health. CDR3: CASSSQGARMNEQFF. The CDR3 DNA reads TGTGCCAGCAGCTCACAGGGGGCTAGGATGAATGAGCAGTTCTTC.